This T cell receptor beta chain was identified during a study of cytomegalovirus exposure and HLA in healthy donors. Study background: A subsequent analysis reported that the roughly 120 validation repertoires were produced on the same platform that had also been used for the 600 to 800 first-cohort repertoires. Whole-study findings and limits: In vitro confirmation showed three CMV-associated chains to be CMV antigen specific. Some TCR beta chains (roughly 150 of them) were listed as cytomegalovirus-associated. Clusters of TCRs from the first cohort tended to co-occur in the roughly 120 validation repertoires (as a later analysis found).

The CDR3 spans 14 residues. Germline trimming cut 6 bases from V and 3 bases from J; bases unmatched to any gene: 5. CDR1 and CDR2 from the germline V gene are SNHLY and FYNNEI. On this clone itself: What it binds is unknown.

TCRdb's table, derived via immunoSEQ multiplex PCR, lists solely in-frame clones and lacks some. The sample lists over 120,000 clones, about 94% occurring once. Sequencing input: PBMCs. This TCR was recovered from a man younger than 35 in good health and CMV-seropositive. V usage is TRBV2 and J usage is TRBJ2-7; 10 bases are a match to TRBD1. CDR3 DNA: TGTGCCAGCAGCCGGGACAGGGGTATCTACGAGCAGTACTTC. It encodes CASSRDRGIYEQYF.